A single sample is the source of the 23 T cell receptor beta chains below, sequenced in a study of blood T cell repertoires in COVID-19. Measured with immunoSEQ multiplex PCR; TCRdb has only the in-frame clones, and not every one. The data contain approximately 150,000 clones, 80% to 90% of them singletons. Sequenced sample: PBMCs or T cells enriched from blood (not recorded which). The receptors come from a man aged 35 to 55 with acute COVID-19.

The chain employs TRBV5-1 and TRBJ1-2, with TRBD1 matching 10 bases. The germline CDR1 and CDR2 sequences are SGHRS and YFSETQ. This CDR3 has 14 residues. V trimming: 3 bases; J trimming: 6 bases; junction bases outside the gene matches: 5. The CDR3 loop is CASSSTGGRDGYTF. CDR3 bases: TGCGCCAGCAGCTCGACAGGGGGCCGAGATGGCTACACCTTC.

The J gene is TRBJ2-2, the V gene TRBV2, with 9 bases matching TRBD1. Germline V lookup: CDR1 SNHLY, CDR2 FYNNEI. V lost 7 bases, J lost 8 bases, and 5 bases stayed unmatched. This CDR3 contains 13 residues. The CDR3 region is CASNRQGEGELFF. The CDR3 DNA sequence: TGTGCCAGCAATCGACAGGGGGAAGGGGAGCTGTTTTTT.

This sequence joins TRBV7-9 and TRBJ1-5; D possibly corresponds to TRBD1 (5 bases). The germline V gene encodes CDR1 SEHNR and CDR2 FQNEAQ (reference sequence). CDR3 length: 14 amino acids. Trimming stripped 3 bases from V and 2 bases from J, with 8 bases between. The CDR3 sequence is CASSLGGGNQPQHF. DNA for the CDR3: TGTGCCAGCAGCTTGGGAGGGGGCAATCAGCCCCAGCATTTT. Based on the CDR3 plus reference TRBV7-9 and TRBJ1-5, the full variable domain is DTGVSQNPRHKITKRGQNVTFRCDPISEHNRLYWYRQTLGQGPEFLTYFQNEAQLEKSRLLSDRFSAERPKGSFSTLEIQRTEQGDSAMYLCASSLGGGNQPQHFGDGTRLSIL.

This clone was seen a few times. V usage is TRBV28 and J usage is TRBJ1-3, with TRBD1 matching 11 bases. V shed 4 bases and J 0 bases; nucleotides not matched to a gene: 2. The CDR3 loop spans 16 amino acids. Looked up from germline, CDR1 is MDHEN and CDR2 is SYDVKM. The CDR3, as DNA: TGTGCCAGCAGTTCCGGGACAGGGGGCTCTGGAAACACCATATATTTT. As protein: CASSSGTGGSGNTIYF.

The chain combines TRBV27 with TRBJ2-1; 11 bases line up with TRBD2. The germline CDR1 and CDR2 sequences are MNHEY and SMNVEV (reference sequence). Trimming cost V 7 bases and J 4 bases; bases outside gene matches: 9. The CDR3 sequence is 16 residues long. Here the CDR3 reads CASTSPGLAAYNEQFF. DNA for the CDR3: TGTGCCAGCACCTCACCGGGACTAGCGGCTTACAATGAGCAGTTCTTC.

The chain uses TRBV28 and TRBJ2-7; TRBD1 matches at 7 bases. V shed 7 bases and J 0 bases; nucleotides not matched to a gene: 6. Germline V gene data show CDR1 as MDHEN and CDR2 as SYDVKM. The CDR3 has 14 amino acids. The CDR3 sequence: CASTPTGLSYEQYF. DNA for the CDR3: TGTGCCAGCACCCCGACAGGGCTCTCCTACGAGCAGTACTTC.

Here the CDR3 DNA reads TGTGCCAGCAGTTTGCCGACAACTGAAGCTTTCTTT. Protein: CASSLPTTEAFF. The chain couples TRBV28 to TRBJ1-1; D is unclear. Germline V CDR1 and CDR2: MDHEN, SYDVKM. The V end was cut by 3 bases, the J end by 5 bases, with 7 bases between. The CDR3 covers 12 residues.

This chain links TRBV5-5 with TRBJ2-3; 7 nucleotides agree with TRBD1. The ends lost 1 base at V and 3 bases at J; junction bases unmatched: 5. This CDR3 is 15 amino acids long. Germline values: CDR1 SGHKS, CDR2 YYEKEE (reference sequence). CDR3 sequence: CASSLIGGRTDTQYF. The CDR3 DNA is TGTGCCAGCAGCTTGATAGGGGGCCGGACAGATACGCAGTATTTT. The variable domain in full, completed from reference TRBV5-5 and TRBJ2-3, reads DAGVTQSPTHLIKTRGQQVTLRCSPISGHKSVSWYQQVLGQGPQFIFQYYEKEERGRGNFPDRFSARQFPNYSSELNVNALLLGDSALYLCASSLIGGRTDTQYFGPGTRLTVL.

The rearrangement joins TRBV5-1 to TRBJ1-5; D uncertain. Germline V lookup: CDR1 SGHRS, CDR2 YFSETQ. This CDR3 has 15 residues. Trimming pared 1 base from V and 6 bases from J, leaving 14 bases between. The chain's CDR3 is CASSLIGEAGQPQHF. The CDR3 DNA sequence: TGCGCCAGCAGCTTGATTGGGGAGGCCGGTCAGCCCCAGCATTTT.

The V call is TRBV19, the J call TRBJ1-2, with 7 positions matching TRBD1. Germline trimming cut 0 bases from V and 2 bases from J; bases unmatched to any gene: 6. The germline CDR1 and CDR2 sequences are LNHDA and SQIVND (reference sequence). The CDR3 consists of 16 residues. The CDR3 loop reads CASSIDTPGGNYGYTF. CDR3 in DNA: TGTGCCAGTAGTATAGATACCCCAGGGGGAAACTATGGCTACACCTTC.

This chain joins TRBV28 and TRBJ1-4; tentatively, D is TRBD1 (5 bases). This CDR3 comprises 14 residues. V lost 4 bases, J lost 8 bases, and 14 bases lay in between. The germline gives CDR1 MDHEN, CDR2 SYDVKM. The CDR3 sequence is CASSSGVEREKLFF. The CDR3 coding sequence is TGTGCCAGCAGTTCGGGGGTAGAGCGGGAAAAACTGTTTTTT.

The V and J genes are TRBV6-1 and TRBJ2-5; 12 bases align to TRBD1. Germline CDR1 MNHNS, CDR2 SASEGT. CDR3 length equals 17 residues. The junction had 7 bases not matched to a gene; V was cut back by 4 bases and J by 1 base. CDR3 coding DNA: TGTGCCAGCAGTGTGGGACAGGGGGCGTCGGGCCAAGAGACCCAGTACTTC. This sequence encodes CASSVGQGASGQETQYF.

In this sample, this clone turned up a few times. The chain employs TRBV7-9 and TRBJ2-7; 8 bases map to TRBD1. J gave up 4 bases and V 5 bases, and 10 bases lay outside the gene matches. Germline lookup yields CDR1 SEHNR and CDR2 FQNEAQ (reference sequence). The CDR3 totals 15 residues. CDR3 DNA sequence: TGTGCCAGCAGCCCAACCAGGGGGCTTGGTTACGAGCAGTACTTC. It codes for CASSPTRGLGYEQYF.

The rearrangement links TRBV4-2 to TRBJ2-1; 12 bases agree with TRBD2. Germline assignment: CDR1 LGHNA and CDR2 YNFKEQ. The CDR3 runs to 17 residues. Trimming at V came to 2 bases and at J to 2 bases, leaving 4 bases not matched to a gene. The CDR3 reads CASSQTTSGSPYNEQFF. CDR3 DNA sequence: TGTGCCAGCAGCCAAACGACTAGCGGGAGTCCCTACAATGAGCAGTTCTTC.

This clone was seen only once. The gene calls are TRBV19 and TRBJ2-5; 7 nucleotides match TRBD2. The CDR3 runs to 18 residues. Germline loops: CDR1 LNHDA, CDR2 SQIVND (reference sequence). V gave up 3 bases and J gave up 5 bases; unmatched junction bases: 18. CDR3 coding DNA: TGTGCCAGTAGTATCGGGATAGCGGGCCCATCGGAAGGGGAGACCCAGTACTTC. Amino acid sequence: CASSIGIAGPSEGETQYF.

V and J are TRBV6-5 and TRBJ1-2; D remains unclear. Germline-derived CDR1 and CDR2 are MNHEY and SVGAGI. The CDR3 has 14 residues. Trimming shortened V by 2 bases and J by 8 bases, and 15 bases separated the two germline ends. CDR3 DNA: TGTGCCAGCAGTTACCGATGGGGAGCGGGGGGCTACACCTTC. It codes for CASSYRWGAGGYTF.

This chain uses TRBV14 with TRBJ2-2; D ambiguous. Trimming cost V 7 bases and J 1 base, with 4 bases left between them. The CDR3 spans 12 residues. Germline CDR1 and CDR2: SGHDN and FVKESK. The CDR3 protein is CASNQNTGELFF. The CDR3 bases are TGTGCCAGCAATCAGAACACCGGGGAGCTGTTTTTT.

This rearrangement joins TRBV19 to TRBJ1-1; 10 bases agree with TRBD1. The germline V gene encodes CDR1 LNHDA and CDR2 SQIVND (reference sequence). After removal of 6 bases from V and 7 bases from J, the junction contained 8 bases not matched to a gene. The length of the CDR3 is 14 residues. CDR3 coding DNA: TGTGCCAGTAGGATGACAGGGGGCCGTAATGAAGCTTTCTTT. Translation gives CASRMTGGRNEAFF.

This chain joins TRBV7-2 and TRBJ1-1; unclear D gene. The CDR3 is 13 residues long. Trimming stripped 7 bases from V and 0 bases from J, with 9 bases between. The V gene's germline CDR1 is SGHTA and CDR2 FQGNSA. The CDR3 nucleotides read TGTGCCAGCACCCCGTTATTGAACACTGAAGCTTTCTTT. Protein sequence: CASTPLLNTEAFF. Filled out from reference TRBV7-2 and TRBJ1-1, the complete variable domain reads GAGVSQSPSNKVTEKGKDVELRCDPISGHTALYWYRQSLGQGLEFLIYFQGNSAPDKSGLPSDRFSAERTGGSVSTLTIQRTQQEDSAVYLCASTPLLNTEAFFGQGTRLTVV.

The V call is TRBV2, the J call TRBJ2-1; D ambiguous. CDR3 length: 14 amino acids. V dropped 3 bases and J dropped 0 bases, with 6 bases sitting between them. The germline V gene encodes CDR1 SNHLY and CDR2 FYNNEI. CDR3 nucleotide sequence: TGTGCCAGCAGTGACAGACTCTCCTACAATGAGCAGTTCTTC. Translated, it gives CASSDRLSYNEQFF.

CDR3 amino acids: CASSEWTGSYEQYF. The CDR3 DNA follows: TGCGCCAGCAGTGAGTGGACAGGCTCCTACGAGCAGTACTTC. This rearrangement joins TRBV10-1 to TRBJ2-7; TRBD1 agrees at 7 bases. Germline CDR1 is WNHNN and CDR2 is SYGVQD (reference sequence). The V segment lost 1 base and the J segment 0 bases; nucleotides outside the gene matches: 0. The CDR3 extends over 14 amino acids.

The chain joins TRBV3-1 (or the pseudogene TRBV3-2) to TRBJ2-7; 10 bases line up with TRBD1. The CDR3 runs 14 residues. Germline V gene sequence: CDR1 LGHDT, CDR2 YNNKEL (reference sequence). V lost 3 bases and J lost 5; bases outside the gene matches: 4. CDR3 loop: CASSQGQGWDEQYF. The CDR3 DNA is TGTGCCAGCAGCCAGGGACAGGGGTGGGACGAGCAGTACTTC.

Here the CDR3 DNA reads TGTGCCAGCAGTGGCTTCAGCTCTGGAAACACCATATATTTT. It is translated as CASSGFSSGNTIYF. V gene TRBV28 combines with J gene TRBJ1-3; D is unresolved. From germline, CDR1 is MDHEN and CDR2 SYDVKM. The CDR3 totals 14 residues. V was clipped by 5 bases and J by 0 bases, with 8 bases between them.